This T cell receptor (beta chain) was identified in a study of CD8 T cells in ankylosing spondylitis. Study-wide points: Disease-associated clonotypes exhibited CD8+ identity and were relatively infrequent in peripheral blood. According to the report, clones linked to the disease were significantly enriched in matched synovial fluid samples taken from ankylosing spondylitis patients. Blood of patients with ankylosing spondylitis appeared to be characterized by a TCR beta motif of several highly homologous variants.

Quantitative barcoded 5'-RACE was used to prepare TCR beta libraries. TCRdb processed the 5' RACE reads anew with MiXCR; each CDR3 protein has one entry. In the table there are some 140,000 distinct CDR3 sequences, approximately 17% of which are singletons. Worth noting for this clonotype: No antigen is known for it.

Trimming cost V 6 bases and J 4 bases, with 16 bases left between them. Germline V lookup: CDR1 MNHNS, CDR2 SASEGT. The CDR3 spans 14 residues. The sample consisted of blood, either unsorted or a sorted T cell fraction (not recorded which). The sequence came from a male donor with ankylosing spondylitis. The V call is TRBV6-1, the J call TRBJ2-7; possible D gene TRBD2, 6 bases. The CDR3 is CASSAVGGGYEQYF. The DNA of the CDR3 is TGTGCCAGCAGCGCAGTCGGGGGTGGTTACGAGCAGTACTTC.